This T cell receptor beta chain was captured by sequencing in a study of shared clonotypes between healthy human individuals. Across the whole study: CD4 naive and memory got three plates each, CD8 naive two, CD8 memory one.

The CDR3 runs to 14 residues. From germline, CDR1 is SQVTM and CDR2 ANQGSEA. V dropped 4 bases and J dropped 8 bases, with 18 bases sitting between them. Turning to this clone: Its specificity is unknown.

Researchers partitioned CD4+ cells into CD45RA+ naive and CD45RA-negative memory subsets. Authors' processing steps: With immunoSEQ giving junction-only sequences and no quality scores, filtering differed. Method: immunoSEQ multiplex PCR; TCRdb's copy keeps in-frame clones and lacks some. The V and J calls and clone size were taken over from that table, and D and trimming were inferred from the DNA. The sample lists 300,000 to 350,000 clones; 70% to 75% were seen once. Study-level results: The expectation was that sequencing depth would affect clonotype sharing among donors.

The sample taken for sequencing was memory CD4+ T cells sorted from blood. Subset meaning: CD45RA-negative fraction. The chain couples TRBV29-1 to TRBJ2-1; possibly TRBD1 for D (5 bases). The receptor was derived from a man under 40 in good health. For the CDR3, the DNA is TGCAGCGTTGGCCACAGCCATTGGGGCGATGAGCAGTTCTTC. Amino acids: CSVGHSHWGDEQFF.